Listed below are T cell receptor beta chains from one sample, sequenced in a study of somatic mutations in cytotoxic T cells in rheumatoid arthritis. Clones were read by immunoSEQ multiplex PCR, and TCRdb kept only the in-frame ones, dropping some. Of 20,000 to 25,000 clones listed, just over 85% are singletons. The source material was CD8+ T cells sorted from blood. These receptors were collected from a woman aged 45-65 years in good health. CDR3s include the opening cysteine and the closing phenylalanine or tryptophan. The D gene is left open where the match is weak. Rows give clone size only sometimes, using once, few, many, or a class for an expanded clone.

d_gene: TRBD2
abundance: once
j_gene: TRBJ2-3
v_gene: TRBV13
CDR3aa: CASSLRVSGGDTQYF
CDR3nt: TGTGCCAGCAGCTTAAGGGTTAGCGGGGGAGATACGCAGTATTTT

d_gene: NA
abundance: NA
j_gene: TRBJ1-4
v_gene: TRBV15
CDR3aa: CATSKGRENEKLFF
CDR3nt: TGTGCCACCAGTAAGGGGCGGGAAAATGAAAAACTGTTTTTT

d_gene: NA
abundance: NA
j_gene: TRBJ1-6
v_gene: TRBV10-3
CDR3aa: CAISESAVGSSYNSPLHF
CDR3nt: TGTGCCATCAGTGAGTCAGCGGTGGGTAGCTCCTATAATTCACCCCTCCACTTT

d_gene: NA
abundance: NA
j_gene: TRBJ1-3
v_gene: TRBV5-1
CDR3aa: CASSLGQTFSGNTIYF
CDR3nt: TGCGCCAGCAGCTTGGGGCAGACCTTCTCTGGAAACACCATATATTTT

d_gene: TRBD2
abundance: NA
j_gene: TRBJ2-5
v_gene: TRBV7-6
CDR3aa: CASSFLASGGETQYF
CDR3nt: TGTGCCAGCAGCTTTTTAGCTAGCGGGGGGGAGACCCAGTACTTC

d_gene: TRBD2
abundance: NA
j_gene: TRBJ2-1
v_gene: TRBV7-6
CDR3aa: CASSWTSGGLNEQFF
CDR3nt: TGTGCCAGCAGCTGGACTAGCGGGGGGTTGAATGAGCAGTTCTTC

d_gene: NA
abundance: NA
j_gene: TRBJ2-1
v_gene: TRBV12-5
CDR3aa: CASGLGRDKQFF
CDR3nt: TGTGCTAGTGGTTTGGGCAGGGATAAGCAGTTCTTC

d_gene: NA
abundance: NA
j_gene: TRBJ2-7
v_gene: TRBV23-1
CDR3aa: CASSHWGSYEQYF
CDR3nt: TGCGCCAGCAGTCATTGGGGGAGCTACGAGCAGTACTTC

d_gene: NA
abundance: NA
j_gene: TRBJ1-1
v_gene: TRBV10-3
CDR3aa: CAIWTGENTEAFF
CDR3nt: TGTGCCATCTGGACGGGCGAGAACACTGAAGCTTTCTTT

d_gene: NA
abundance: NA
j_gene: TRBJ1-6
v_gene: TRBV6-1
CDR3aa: CASSPEPEVGSPLHF
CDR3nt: TGTGCCAGCAGCCCCGAACCCGAGGTGGGCTCACCCCTCCACTTT

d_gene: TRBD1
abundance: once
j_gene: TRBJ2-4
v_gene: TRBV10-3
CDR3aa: CAINSGQGAPIQYF
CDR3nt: TGTGCCATCAATTCGGGACAGGGGGCCCCCATTCAGTACTTC

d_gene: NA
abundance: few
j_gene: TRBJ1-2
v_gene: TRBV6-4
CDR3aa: CASRGGYTF
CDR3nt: TGTGCCAGCAGGGGGGGCTACACCTTC

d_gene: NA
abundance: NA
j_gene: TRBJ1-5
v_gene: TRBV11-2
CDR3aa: CASSSDRGFQPQHF
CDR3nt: TGTGCCAGCAGCTCGGACCGGGGGTTTCAGCCCCAGCATTTT

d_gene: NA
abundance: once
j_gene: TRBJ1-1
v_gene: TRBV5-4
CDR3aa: CASSLGVGMNTEAFF
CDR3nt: TGTGCCAGCAGCTTGGGAGTGGGGATGAACACTGAAGCTTTCTTT

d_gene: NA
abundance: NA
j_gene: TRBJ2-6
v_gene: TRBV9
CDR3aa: CASDKHKTGANVLTF
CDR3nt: TGTGCCAGCGACAAACATAAAACTGGGGCCAACGTCCTGACTTTC

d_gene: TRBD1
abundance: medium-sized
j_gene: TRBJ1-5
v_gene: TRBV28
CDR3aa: CASSWDDAGGNQPQHF
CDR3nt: TGTGCCAGCAGCTGGGACGACGCAGGGGGAAATCAGCCCCAGCATTTT

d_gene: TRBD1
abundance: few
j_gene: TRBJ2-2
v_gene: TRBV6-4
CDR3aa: CASSGTGDTGELFF
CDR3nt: TGTGCCAGCTCCGGGACAGGGGACACCGGGGAGCTGTTTTTT

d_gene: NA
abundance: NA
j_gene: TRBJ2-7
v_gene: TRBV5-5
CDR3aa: CASSLSAQTNLAPDYEQYF
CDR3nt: TGTGCCAGCAGCTTGTCGGCACAGACCAACCTAGCTCCAGACTACGAGCAGTACTTC

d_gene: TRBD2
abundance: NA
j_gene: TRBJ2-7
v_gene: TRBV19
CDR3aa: CASSVTGLAGNYEQYF
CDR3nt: TGTGCCAGTAGTGTGACGGGACTAGCGGGAAATTACGAGCAGTACTTC

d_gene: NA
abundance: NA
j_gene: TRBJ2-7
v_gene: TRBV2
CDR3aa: CASRSLSSYEQYF
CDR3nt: TGTGCCAGCAGGTCCCTCAGTTCCTACGAGCAGTACTTC

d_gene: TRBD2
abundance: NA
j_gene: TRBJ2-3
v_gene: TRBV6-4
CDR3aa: CASSDSQRGGLYF
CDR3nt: TGTGCCAGCAGTGACTCCCAGCGGGGGGGATTGTATTTT

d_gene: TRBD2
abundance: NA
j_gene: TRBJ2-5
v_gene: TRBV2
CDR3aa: CASSTGTSGYQETQYF
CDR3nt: TGTGCCAGCAGTACTGGGACTAGCGGGTACCAAGAGACCCAGTACTTC

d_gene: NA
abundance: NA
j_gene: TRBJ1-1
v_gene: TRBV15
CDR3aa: CATSRDLGALTEAFF
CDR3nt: TGTGCCACCAGCAGAGATCTCGGGGCCCTCACTGAAGCTTTCTTT

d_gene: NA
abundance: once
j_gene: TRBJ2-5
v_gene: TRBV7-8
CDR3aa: CASSLTAALQETQYF
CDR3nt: TGTGCCAGCAGCCTCACAGCGGCCCTCCAAGAGACCCAGTACTTC

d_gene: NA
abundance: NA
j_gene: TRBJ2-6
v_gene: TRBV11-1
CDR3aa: CASSLGYGANVLTF
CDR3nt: TGTGCCAGCAGCTTAGGTTACGGGGCCAACGTCCTGACTTTC

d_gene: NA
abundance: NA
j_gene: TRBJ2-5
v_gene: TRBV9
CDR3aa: CASSVAGEETQYF
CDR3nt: TGTGCCAGCAGCGTAGCGGGGGAAGAGACCCAGTACTTC

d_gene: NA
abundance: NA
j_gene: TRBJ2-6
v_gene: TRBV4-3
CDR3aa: CASSQDGDGSGANVLTF
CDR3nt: TGCGCCAGCAGCCAGGACGGGGACGGCTCTGGGGCCAACGTCCTGACTTTC

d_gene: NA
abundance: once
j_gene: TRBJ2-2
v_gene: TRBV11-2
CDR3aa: CASSAAGTENQFTVRLFF
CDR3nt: TGTGCCAGCAGCGCCGCCGGGACCGAAAACCAGTTTACAGTGAGGCTGTTTTTT

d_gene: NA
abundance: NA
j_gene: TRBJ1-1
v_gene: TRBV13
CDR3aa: CASSLAELNTEAFF
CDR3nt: TGTGCCAGCAGCTTGGCTGAGCTGAACACTGAAGCTTTCTTT

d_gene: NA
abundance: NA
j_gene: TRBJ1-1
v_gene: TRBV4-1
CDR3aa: CASSLVSLTEAFF
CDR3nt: TGCGCCAGCAGCCTCGTGTCTCTAACTGAAGCTTTCTTT

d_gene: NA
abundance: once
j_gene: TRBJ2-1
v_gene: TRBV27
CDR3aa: CASSLSGTYDNEQFF
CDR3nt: TGTGCCAGCAGTTTATCCGGGACCTACGACAATGAGCAGTTCTTC

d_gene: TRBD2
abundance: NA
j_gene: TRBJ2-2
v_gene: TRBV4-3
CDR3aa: CASSQSTSGGGAGELFF
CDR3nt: TGCGCCAGCAGCCAAAGCACTAGCGGGGGAGGGGCCGGGGAGCTGTTTTTT

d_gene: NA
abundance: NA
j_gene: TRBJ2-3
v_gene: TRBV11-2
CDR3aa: CASSLADRDTDTQYF
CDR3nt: TGTGCCAGCAGCTTAGCGGACAGAGACACAGATACGCAGTATTTT

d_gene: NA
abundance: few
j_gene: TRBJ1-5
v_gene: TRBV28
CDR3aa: CASRTMGGQPQHF
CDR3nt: TGTGCCAGCAGAACGATGGGGGGCCAGCCCCAGCATTTT

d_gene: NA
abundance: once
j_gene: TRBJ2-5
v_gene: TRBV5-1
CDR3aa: CASSVGDLAETQYF
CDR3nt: TGCGCCAGCAGCGTAGGGGACTTAGCAGAGACCCAGTACTTC

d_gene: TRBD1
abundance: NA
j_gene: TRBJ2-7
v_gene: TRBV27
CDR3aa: CASSGTGAYEQYF
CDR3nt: TGTGCCAGCAGTGGCACAGGGGCCTACGAGCAGTACTTC

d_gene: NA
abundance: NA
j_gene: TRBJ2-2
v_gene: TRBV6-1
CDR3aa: CASSELYRTPNTGELFF
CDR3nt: TGTGCCAGCAGTGAGTTATATCGGACTCCGAACACCGGGGAGCTGTTTTTT

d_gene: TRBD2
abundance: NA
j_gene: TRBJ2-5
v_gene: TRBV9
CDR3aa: CASSSSGDALQETQYF
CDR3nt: TGTGCCAGCAGCTCTAGCGGGGACGCACTGCAAGAGACCCAGTACTTC

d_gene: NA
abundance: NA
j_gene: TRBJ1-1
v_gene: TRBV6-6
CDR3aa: CASSYTPGENTEAFF
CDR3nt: TGTGCCAGCAGTTACACCCCAGGGGAAAACACTGAAGCTTTCTTT

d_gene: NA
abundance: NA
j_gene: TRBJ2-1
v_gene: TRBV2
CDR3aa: CASSSLAGSSYNEQFF
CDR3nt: TGTGCCAGCAGTTCACTAGCAGGAAGCTCCTACAATGAGCAGTTCTTC

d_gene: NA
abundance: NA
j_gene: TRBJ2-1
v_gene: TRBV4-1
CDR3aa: CASSQEGRDPRLAQFF
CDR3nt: TGCGCCAGCAGCCAAGAAGGGCGGGACCCCCGCCTGGCGCAGTTCTTC

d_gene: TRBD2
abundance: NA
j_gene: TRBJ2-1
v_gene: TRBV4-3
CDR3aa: CASSQGLAGELNEQFF
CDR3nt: TGCGCCAGCAGCCAAGGACTAGCGGGGGAGTTGAATGAGCAGTTCTTC

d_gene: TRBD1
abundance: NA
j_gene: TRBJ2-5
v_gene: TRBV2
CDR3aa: CASSGTGAQETQYF
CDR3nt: TGTGCCAGCAGCGGGACAGGGGCCCAAGAGACCCAGTACTTC

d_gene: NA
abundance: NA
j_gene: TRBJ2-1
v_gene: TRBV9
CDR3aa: CASSADLYNEQFF
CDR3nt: TGTGCCAGCAGCGCGGACTTATACAATGAGCAGTTCTTC

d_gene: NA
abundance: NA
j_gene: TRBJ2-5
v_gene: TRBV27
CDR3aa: CASSLSLADQETQYF
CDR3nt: TGTGCCAGCAGTTTATCTTTGGCAGACCAAGAGACCCAGTACTTC

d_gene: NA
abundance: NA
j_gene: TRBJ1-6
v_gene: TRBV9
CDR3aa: CASSVAGASSYNSPLHF
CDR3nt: TGTGCCAGCAGCGTAGCAGGGGCGAGCTCCTATAATTCACCCCTCCACTTT

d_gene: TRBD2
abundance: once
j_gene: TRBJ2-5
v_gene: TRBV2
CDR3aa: CASRPTSGEETQYF
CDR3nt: TGTGCCAGCAGGCCAACTAGCGGAGAAGAGACCCAGTACTTC

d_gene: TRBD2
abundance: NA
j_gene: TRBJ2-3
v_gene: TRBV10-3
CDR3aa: CAISEEAGEADTQYF
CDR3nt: TGTGCCATCAGTGAGGAGGCGGGGGAAGCAGATACGCAGTATTTT

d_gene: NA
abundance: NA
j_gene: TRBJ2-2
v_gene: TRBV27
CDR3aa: CASSPGGGNTGELFF
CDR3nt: TGTGCCAGCAGCCCCGGAGGAGGGAACACCGGGGAGCTGTTTTTT

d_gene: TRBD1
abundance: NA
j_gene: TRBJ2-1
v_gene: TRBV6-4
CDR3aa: CASSLAGTGSDEQFF
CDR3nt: TGTGCCAGCAGTCTTGCCGGGACAGGGAGCGATGAGCAGTTCTTC

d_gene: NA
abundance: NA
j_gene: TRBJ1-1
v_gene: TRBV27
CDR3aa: CASSLSKDTEAFF
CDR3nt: TGTGCCAGCAGTTTATCAAAGGACACTGAAGCTTTCTTT

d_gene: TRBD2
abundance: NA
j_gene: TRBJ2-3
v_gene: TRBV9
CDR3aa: CASSEELAGGTDTQYF
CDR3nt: TGTGCCAGCAGCGAAGAACTAGCGGGGGGCACAGATACGCAGTATTTT

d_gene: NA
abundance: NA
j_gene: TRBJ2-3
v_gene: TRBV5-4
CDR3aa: CASSLDPAERKYF
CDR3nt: TGTGCCAGCAGCTTGGACCCAGCGGAACGAAAGTATTTT

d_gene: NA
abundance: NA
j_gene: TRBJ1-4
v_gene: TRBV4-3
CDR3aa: CASSQTWGGMDEKLFF
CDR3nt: TGCGCCAGCAGCCAAACCTGGGGAGGGATGGATGAAAAACTGTTTTTT

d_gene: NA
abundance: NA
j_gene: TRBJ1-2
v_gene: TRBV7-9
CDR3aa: CASSFRLTETHYGYTF
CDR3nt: TGTGCCAGCAGCTTTAGGTTGACCGAGACCCACTATGGCTACACCTTC